This TCR beta chain was identified during a study of cytomegalovirus exposure and HLA in healthy donors. Turning to the study itself: Membership in the Caucasian-associated ancestry cluster was found for 65% to 85% of approximately 400 genotyped donors.

The CDR3 loop spans 14 amino acids. The germline CDR1 and CDR2 sequences are MDHEN and SYDVKM. Trimming removed 2 bases at V and 8 bases at J, with 13 bases between. Study-wide findings and caveats: In a later analysis, several top co-occurrence clusters appeared linked to parvovirus B19, influenza, CMV and Epstein-Barr virus. Sequencing artifact likely explains a cluster of highly shared sequence variants.

A word on this clone: Its antigen is still unknown.

The PCR made use of 60 Vbeta and 13 Jbeta primers. The repertoire was sequenced with immunoSEQ multiplex PCR; TCRdb's copy has only in-frame clones and lacks some. The profile shows roughly 130,000 clones, 79% of them singletons. The chain recombines TRBV28 with TRBJ2-1; no clear D. The sample taken for sequencing was PBMCs. The clonotype originates from a man between 18 and 29 years old in good health and CMV-seronegative. The CDR3 region has the DNA TGTGCCAGCAGTTTAGCTACGCTTCCGGATGAGCAGTTCTTC. This sequence encodes CASSLATLPDEQFF.